These T cell receptor beta chains were read from a single sample in a study of follicular helper T cells after annual influenza vaccination. The method was immunoSEQ multiplex PCR; TCRdb's version includes in-frame clones alone and lacks a portion of them. Among about 10,000 clones, around 78% were seen once, and the ten largest hold under 0.4%. Sequences were derived from CXCR5- memory CD4+ T cells sorted from blood, sampled 7 days after influenza vaccination. The receptor source for this set is an adult who received the influenza vaccine. The conserved cysteine and the conserved F or W are not part of the CDR3 here. A D gene is named only where the DNA matches it firmly. The size field is filled for only some rows; it gives once, few, many or a size class.

clone size	D gene	J gene	V gene	CDR3 protein
NA	NA	TRBJ2-7	TRBV9	ASSVDGQYFSSEQY
NA	TRBD1	TRBJ1-4	TRBV6-5	ASSYQGADEKLF
NA	NA	TRBJ2-7	TRBV5-5	ASSLGAGAIYEQY
NA	NA	TRBJ2-3	TRBV5-3	ARSSNQRIRTDTQY
NA	TRBD2	TRBJ2-7	TRBV7-2	ASSLHAGGSYEQY
NA	TRBD2	TRBJ2-1	TRBV2	AILGLAGLRNEQF
NA	NA	TRBJ2-5	TRBV5-1	ASSAGRPVETQY
NA	NA	TRBJ2-1	TRBV19	ASSMGTSSNEQF
NA	NA	TRBJ1-1	TRBV6-4	ASSAKVGTEAF
once	TRBD1	TRBJ1-1	TRBV30	AWTPGTANTEAF
few	NA	TRBJ2-7	TRBV14	ASSLGGPTYEQY
NA	NA	TRBJ2-3	TRBV28	ASTGVSTDTQY
NA	NA	TRBJ1-2	TRBV28	ASSFLVLRTAANYGYT
NA	NA	TRBJ1-6	TRBV2	ASSEQESSYNSPLH
NA	NA	TRBJ2-5	TRBV20-1	SARRAEAQY
NA	TRBD1	TRBJ1-5	TRBV19	ASSIATGTGSRQPQH
NA	NA	TRBJ2-1	TRBV7-2	ASSLDLGPYNEQF
NA	NA	TRBJ2-3	TRBV30	AWSAVSLTTDTQY
NA	TRBD2	TRBJ2-6	TRBV11-2	ASSPTRGGSGANVLT
few	NA	TRBJ1-1	TRBV5-4	ASSSYPGKAEAF
NA	NA	TRBJ1-6	TRBV10-1	ASIRGNYNSPLH
NA	NA	TRBJ1-1	TRBV20-1	SAFRVVAF
NA	NA	TRBJ2-3	TRBV28	ASSSTINTQY
NA	TRBD2	TRBJ2-3	TRBV30	AWTGGGDTQY
NA	NA	TRBJ2-2	TRBV12-5	ASGLVAGGTGELF
NA	NA	TRBJ1-1	TRBV5-1	ASSFGNTEAF
NA	NA	TRBJ1-3	TRBV7-9	ASSLGVPENTIY
NA	NA	TRBJ2-3	TRBV7-2	ASSLARGTDTQY
NA	NA	TRBJ2-2	TRBV2	ASSVQPNTGELF
NA	TRBD1	TRBJ1-5	TRBV10-3	AISPGTGGDGSNQPQH
NA	NA	TRBJ2-2	TRBV11-2	ASRGKGRNTGELF
NA	NA	TRBJ2-7	TRBV20-1	SANRGREQY
NA	TRBD2	TRBJ2-3	TRBV27	ASKTGGSSDTQY
once	NA	TRBJ1-4	TRBV11-3	ASSLDWFVRATNEKLF
once	NA	TRBJ1-2	TRBV7-9	ASSSTSRGRFGGYT
NA	NA	TRBJ2-1	TRBV29-1	SVARNNEQF
NA	TRBD1	TRBJ2-7	TRBV5-1	ASSWDRATGTEQY
NA	NA	TRBJ1-4	TRBV2	ATTGGGKAEKLF
NA	NA	TRBJ1-4	TRBV30	AWRVVGQNNEKLF
NA	TRBD1	TRBJ1-3	TRBV28	ASRPTGYGNTIY
NA	NA	TRBJ2-5	TRBV7-2	ASSLAGWLKETQY
NA	NA	TRBJ1-1	TRBV11-3	ASSLGENTEAF
NA	NA	TRBJ1-1	TRBV18	ASSRTTNTEAF
once	NA	TRBJ2-3	TRBV20-1	SARDTYTQY
once	TRBD2	TRBJ2-1	TRBV19	ASISGGADEQF
NA	NA	TRBJ1-5	TRBV18	ASSPQTGRNQPQH
once	TRBD1	TRBJ2-2	TRBV18	ASSPGQGLNTGELF
NA	NA	TRBJ1-2	TRBV19	ASSIGPGRRSYGYT
NA	NA	TRBJ1-5	TRBV4-1	ASSQVSVNQPQH
NA	NA	TRBJ2-7	TRBV5-4	ASSLGGPQGRVGDEQY
NA	NA	TRBJ1-5	TRBV5-1	ASSLGTNQPQH
NA	NA	TRBJ2-2	TRBV5-4	ASSGGSNTGELF
NA	NA	TRBJ1-1	TRBV7-6	ASSSRQGHTEAF
few	NA	TRBJ1-2	TRBV7-4	ASSMVHPARKTYGYT
few	NA	TRBJ1-5	TRBV27	ASVTGEH
NA	TRBD2	TRBJ2-1	TRBV5-4	ASSLSGVYNEQF
NA	TRBD1	TRBJ1-2	TRBV28	ASDQGAGNYGYT